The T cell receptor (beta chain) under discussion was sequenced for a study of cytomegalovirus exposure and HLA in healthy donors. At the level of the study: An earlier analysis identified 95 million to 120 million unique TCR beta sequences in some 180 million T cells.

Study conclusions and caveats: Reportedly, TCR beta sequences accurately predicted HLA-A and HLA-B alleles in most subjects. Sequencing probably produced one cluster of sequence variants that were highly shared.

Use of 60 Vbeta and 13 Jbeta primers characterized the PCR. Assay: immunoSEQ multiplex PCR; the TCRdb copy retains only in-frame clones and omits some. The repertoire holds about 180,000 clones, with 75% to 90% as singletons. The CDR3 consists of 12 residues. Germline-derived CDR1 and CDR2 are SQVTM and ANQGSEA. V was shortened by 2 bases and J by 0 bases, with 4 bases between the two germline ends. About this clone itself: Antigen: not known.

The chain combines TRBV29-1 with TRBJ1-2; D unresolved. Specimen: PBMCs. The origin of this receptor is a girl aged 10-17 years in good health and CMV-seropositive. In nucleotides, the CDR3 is TGCAGCGTTGAAATTACTAACTATGGCTACACCTTC. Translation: CSVEITNYGYTF.